Below are 13 T cell receptor beta chains sequenced from a single sample in a study of patients and donors after allogeneic stem cell transplantation (dated by TCRdb to the early 2020s). Libraries were built with RT-PCR. This sample was sequenced with a NextSeq 550. TCRdb passed the public sequencing reads through fastp at Q25 and MiXCR, retaining productive beta sequences. Entries are consolidated by CDR3 protein sequence, retaining the most common genes and DNA. Across this sample there are about 200,000 distinct CDR3 sequences, with around two fifths seen only once. 30% to 35% of the sample belongs to the ten largest clones. The sample taken for sequencing was blood, either unsorted or a sorted T cell fraction (not recorded which). The source of these receptors is a human donor who was either an allogeneic HSCT recipient or a stem cell or donor lymphocyte infusion donor (not recorded which). It is not recorded whose cells these are; they may come from a transplant donor.

This clonotype was seen only a few times. The chain employs TRBV7-9 and TRBJ1-5; possibly TRBD1 for D (5 bases). Trimming took 4 bases from V and 0 from J, leaving 10 bases between them. Germline CDR1 SEHNR, CDR2 FQNEAQ (reference sequence). The CDR3 runs 15 residues. The CDR3 protein is CASSSTGISNQPQHF. DNA of the CDR3: TGTGCCAGCAGCTCTACAGGAATTAGCAATCAGCCCCAGCATTTT.

V is TRBV29-1 and J is TRBJ1-4; perhaps TRBD1 as D (6 bases). Trimming stripped 8 bases from V and 10 bases from J, with 14 bases between. This CDR3 has 11 residues. CDR1 and CDR2 (germline): SQVTM, ANQGSEA. The chain's CDR3 is CSFRDIGKLFF. CDR3 sequence (DNA): TGCAGCTTCCGGGACATCGGAAAACTGTTTTTT. The whole variable domain, filled in from reference TRBV29-1 and TRBJ1-4, reads SAVISQKPSRDICQRGTSLTIQCQVDSQVTMMFWYRQQPGQSLTLIATANQGSEATYESGFVIDKFPISRPNLTFSTLTVSNMSPEDSSIYLCSFRDIGKLFFGSGTQLSVL.

This rearrangement joins TRBV12-3 or TRBV12-4 to TRBJ1-1, with unresolved D. V lost 2 bases and J 7 bases, leaving 5 bases between the germline ends. The CDR3 spans 11 residues. The CDR3 loop reads CASSLLVEAFF. The CDR3 DNA reads as TGTGCCAGCAGTTTATTGGTTGAAGCTTTCTTT.

This clonotype was counted a few times. V gene TRBV6-4 combines with J gene TRBJ1-5, with D maybe TRBD1 (6 bases). The V gene lost 8 bases and the J gene lost 1 base, with 9 bases spanning the gap. The V gene's germline CDR1 is MRHNA and CDR2 SNTAGT. The CDR3 is 13 residues long. CDR3 nucleotides: TGTGCCAGCGCGCAGGGGAGCAATCAGCCCCAGCATTTT. Its protein is CASAQGSNQPQHF.

This clonotype came up a few times. The rearrangement joins TRBV6-5 to TRBJ1-2; TRBD1 might be the D (6 bases). This CDR3 is 13 amino acids long. With 5 bases removed from V and 6 bases from J, the gap between germline ends came to 13 bases. CDR1 and CDR2 from the germline V gene are MNHEY and SVGAGI. The CDR3 DNA sequence: TGTGCCAGCAGTCAACAGGGTAGGAATGGCTACACCTTC. Translated, it gives CASSQQGRNGYTF.

In this sample, this clonotype turned up once. This chain joins TRBV28 and TRBJ2-1; a possible D gene is TRBD2 (9 bases). This CDR3 comprises 17 residues. The ends were cut back, 6 bases at V and 7 bases at J, with 25 bases in the middle. Germline loops: CDR1 MDHEN, CDR2 SYDVKM. The CDR3 coding sequence is TGTGCCAGCAGACTGACCCTTACAGGGGGACTAGCAAATGAGCAGTTCTTC. Amino acids: CASRLTLTGGLANEQFF.

V and J are TRBV29-1 and TRBJ1-1; D remains unclear. There are 11 residues in the CDR3. In germline, CDR1 is SQVTM, CDR2 ANQGSEA. V was clipped by 0 bases and J by 6 bases, with 5 bases between them. The CDR3 nucleotides are TGCAGCGTTGAAGATCTGCCTGAAGCTTTCTTT. It translates to CSVEDLPEAFF.

The genes are TRBV12-3 or TRBV12-4 and TRBJ2-3; 9 bases fit TRBD2. This CDR3 comprises 14 residues. V shed 4 bases, J shed 6 bases, and the junction held 5 bases outside the gene matches. This CDR3 reads CASSWAGGTDTQYF. CDR3 coding DNA: TGTGCCAGCAGTTGGGCGGGAGGGACCGATACGCAGTATTTT.

This clonotype turned up a few times. The rearrangement joins TRBV28 to TRBJ2-7, with 8 bases aligning to TRBD1. This CDR3 comprises 14 residues. Trimming removed 6 bases from V and 0 bases from J; junction bases left unmatched: 4. Germline CDR1 and CDR2: MDHEN and SYDVKM. The CDR3 loop is CASRRDRSSYEQYF. The CDR3 nucleotides are TGTGCCAGCAGAAGGGACAGGAGCTCCTACGAGCAGTACTTC.

This clonotype was counted between two and nine times. The rearrangement links TRBV4-3 to TRBJ2-7, with 8 nucleotides matching TRBD2. The CDR3 loop spans 18 amino acids. The V gene's germline CDR1 is LGHNA and CDR2 YSLEER. V lost 0 bases to trimming and J lost 0 bases; unmatched junction nucleotides: 10. CDR3 amino acids: CASSQDLSQRESSYEQYF. The CDR3, as DNA: TGCGCCAGCAGCCAAGATCTTAGCCAGCGGGAGTCCTCCTACGAGCAGTACTTC.

There are a few counts of this clonotype. This chain connects TRBV2 to TRBJ1-1; D is unclear. Trimming took 5 bases from V and 0 from J, leaving 19 bases between them. The V gene's germline CDR1 is SNHLY and CDR2 FYNNEI. The CDR3 has 17 residues. CDR3 region: CASSKISVGLLNTEAFF. The CDR3 DNA follows: TGTGCCAGCAGTAAAATTTCTGTAGGACTGTTGAACACTGAAGCTTTCTTT.

The J gene is TRBJ1-1, the V gene TRBV21-1. TRBV21-1 is designated a pseudogene. CDR3 length: 14 residues. DNA of the CDR3: TGTGCCAGCATCCTCAGGGGAGGGGACACTGAAGCTTTCTTT. It specifies CASILRGGDTEAFF.

This chain uses TRBV12-3 or TRBV12-4 with TRBJ1-5; D not certain. The CDR3 sequence is 11 residues long. The V end was cut by 3 bases, the J end by 6 bases, with 3 bases between. CDR3 sequence reads: CASSFSQPQHF. As DNA, the CDR3 is TGTGCCAGCAGTTTTTCTCAGCCCCAGCATTTT.